These 9 T cell receptor beta chains came from one sample sequenced in a study of cytomegalovirus exposure and HLA in healthy donors. It was with 60 Vbeta and 13 Jbeta primers that the PCR ran. Sequencing was performed with immunoSEQ multiplex PCR; in TCRdb, only in-frame clones are kept and a portion is missing. This table has approximately 220,000 clones, about 75% appearing once. The sequenced sample was PBMCs. The receptors were sampled from a man between 18 and 35 years old in good health and CMV-seronegative.

The chain couples TRBV28 to TRBJ1-5; 8 bases are a match to TRBD1. V lost 2 bases, J lost 1 base, and 1 base stayed unmatched. The germline CDR1 and CDR2 sequences are MDHEN and SYDVKM. This CDR3 comprises 15 residues. CDR3 coding DNA: TGTGCCAGCAGTTTAAACAGGGGGAGCAATCAGCCCCAGCATTTT. This sequence encodes CASSLNRGSNQPQHF.

As to this clone: This sample also contains other DNA sequences that code for the same CDR3. The chain couples TRBV11-2 to TRBJ2-5; D gene uncertain. The CDR3 covers 14 residues. Germline loops: CDR1 SGHAT, CDR2 FQNNGV. V shed 1 base and J shed 1 base, with 7 bases lying between them. CDR3 DNA: TGTGCCAGCAGCTTAGGCTGGCTCCAAGAGACCCAGTACTTC. It codes for CASSLGWLQETQYF.

The chain couples TRBV15 to TRBJ1-1, with D possibly being TRBD1 (6 bases). CDR1 is LNHNV and CDR2 is YYDKDF in the germline V gene (reference sequence). Trimming took 1 base from V and 2 from J, leaving 14 bases between them. The CDR3 loop spans 16 amino acids. In nucleotides, the CDR3 is TGTGCCACCAGCAGAGCCCGGACAGTAGATAACACTGAAGCTTTCTTT. This encodes CATSRARTVDNTEAFF.

The chain has TRBV25-1 and TRBJ1-4; the D is unclear. The CDR3 runs to 16 residues. V was pared by 11 bases and J by 3 bases, with 22 bases between. Germline V CDR1 and CDR2: MGHDK, SYGVNS. In DNA form, the CDR3 reads TGTGCCGCGGGGAAAAGCGGAAGTAGAGCTAATGAAAAACTGTTTTTT. It yields the protein CAAGKSGSRANEKLFF.

The genes are TRBV11-2 and TRBJ2-1; 7 nucleotides agree with TRBD2. V gave up 0 bases and J gave up 3 bases; unmatched junction bases: 5. Germline V lookup: CDR1 SGHAT, CDR2 FQNNGV. This CDR3 is built from 16 residues. Written as DNA, the CDR3 is TGTGCCAGCAGCTTAGAAGTAGCGGGCAGCTACAATGAGCAGTTCTTC. Amino acids: CASSLEVAGSYNEQFF.

The chain links TRBV6-5 to TRBJ1-2; 7 positions match TRBD1. This CDR3 is 13 amino acids long. V lost 6 bases and J lost 8; bases outside the gene matches: 9. Looked up from germline, CDR1 is MNHEY and CDR2 is SVGAGI. The CDR3 protein is CASRSQGDGGYTF. CDR3 nucleotides: TGTGCCAGCAGAAGTCAGGGGGATGGAGGCTACACCTTC.

The chain links TRBV9 to TRBJ2-7, with 7 bases aligning to TRBD1. CDR1 and CDR2 (germline): SGDLS, YYNGEE. The J segment lost 0 bases and the V segment lost 0 bases, leaving 3 bases of the junction unmatched. This CDR3 is 15 amino acids long. CDR3 sequence: CASSVGYRGSYEQYF. CDR3 sequence (DNA): TGTGCCAGCAGCGTAGGTTACAGGGGCTCCTACGAGCAGTACTTC.

The chain links TRBV4-2 to TRBJ2-6; TRBD2 might be the D (6 bases). This CDR3 contains 16 residues. With 1 base removed from V and 2 bases from J, the gap between germline ends came to 9 bases. In germline, CDR1 is LGHNA, CDR2 YNFKEQ. The CDR3, as DNA: TGTGCCAGCAGCCAAGCCCGCGGGGCTGGGGCCAACGTCCTGACTTTC. Its protein is CASSQARGAGANVLTF.

The chain carries TRBV7-2 and TRBJ2-1; 9 bases are shared with TRBD2. V shed 3 bases, J shed 9 bases, and the junction held 9 bases outside the gene matches. The CDR3 runs 15 residues. Germline V gives CDR1 SGHTA, CDR2 FQGNSA. The CDR3 spells CASSFSGGISGEQFF. The DNA of the CDR3 is TGTGCCAGCAGCTTCAGCGGGGGGATTTCGGGTGAGCAGTTCTTC.